This T cell receptor (beta chain) appears in the sequencing data of a study of blood T cell repertoires in COVID-19. The overall study: The study drew acute and convalescent COVID-19 samples from the United States, Italy and Spain. Nucleic acid was either cDNA or gDNA, and it came from T cells, B-cell-depleted T cells, or PBMCs.

This clone was found once. V was clipped by 2 bases and J by 15 bases; unmatched bases: 11. Germline CDR1 reads SGHTA; CDR2 reads FQGNSA. The CDR3 runs to 16 residues. The authors' processing: Reference gene primer amplification in the assay estimated nucleated cell counts. Libraries were prepared by immunoSEQ multiplex PCR; TCRdb keeps only in-frame clonotypes and omits some of them. The V and J calls and clone size were taken over from that table, and D and trimming were inferred from the DNA. The sample comprises a few hundred thousand clones, less than 90% of which are singletons, and approximately 18% rests with the top ten.

The chain joins TRBV7-2 to TRBJ2-1, with 15 positions matching TRBD2. This sequence was found in a woman older than 75 with active or convalescent COVID-19. The source material was peripheral blood. The CDR3 loop reads CASSLNPGLAGGQLFF. CDR3 bases: TGTGCCAGCAGCTTAAACCCGGGACTAGCGGGGGGCCAGCTGTTCTTC.